These T cell receptor beta chains were read from a single sample in a study of metastatic and nonmetastatic thyroid tumors. TCRdb used MiXCR to call clones anew from the PCR reads. The repertoire holds over 20,000 clones, approximately 24% seen once, with about 16% in the top ten. The sequencing sample was made of blood. These receptors originate from a male donor with papillary thyroid cancer or a benign thyroid nodule (not recorded which). Some clones in this sample may be carry-over from other donors' samples. CDR3s include the opening cysteine and the closing phenylalanine or tryptophan. The size field is filled for only some rows; it gives once, few, many or a size class.

CDR3 protein | clone size | J gene | V gene
CASSLKGGRAHREQFF | - | TRBJ2-1 | TRBV27
CSALPGASGNQPQHF | many | TRBJ1-5 | TRBV20-1
CASRPPGLTNQPQHF | - | TRBJ1-5 | TRBV27
CSARDYNPVGGGTGYEQYF | many | TRBJ2-7 | TRBV20-1
CASSLRAYGYTF | many | TRBJ1-2 | TRBV28
CANSLRGARTGELFF | - | TRBJ2-2 | TRBV11-2
CASKQAEEQYF | few | TRBJ2-7 | TRBV2
CASSLVETDSYEQYF | - | TRBJ2-7 | TRBV7-2
CASRYLGSGSDTQYF | many | TRBJ2-3 | TRBV4-2
CASSQAGNTIYF | medium-sized | TRBJ1-3 | TRBV4-1
CASSQGTGRDEQYF | many | TRBJ2-7 | TRBV3-1
CSARGGGGYTF | - | TRBJ1-2 | TRBV20-1
CATSDLTNEKLFF | - | TRBJ1-4 | TRBV24-1
CSVASGGTDTQYF | many | TRBJ2-3 | TRBV20-1
CASSTGTGGPYNEQFF | - | TRBJ2-1 | TRBV5-1
CASSYSIGLTSYEQYF | medium-sized | TRBJ2-7 | TRBV6-5
CASSPGGLDTPYF | - | TRBJ2-3 | TRBV28
CASSLGGATGELFF | few | TRBJ2-2 | TRBV28
CSARIRGYPIYF | - | TRBJ1-3 | TRBV20-1
CASSYALLGVGYTF | - | TRBJ1-2 | TRBV6-5
CASSFGGNTIYF | - | TRBJ1-3 | TRBV6-2/TRBV6-3
CSATSGQGKQETQYF | - | TRBJ2-5 | TRBV20-1
CASSLGGRRDEKLFF | - | TRBJ1-4 | TRBV5-1
CASSLSKYEQYF | medium-sized | TRBJ2-7 | TRBV6-1
CASRGEENIQYF | many | TRBJ2-4 | TRBV11-2
CSDSVPGVYYEQYF | - | TRBJ2-7 | TRBV20-1
CSSSDRARSPLHF | - | TRBJ1-6 | TRBV20-1
CASSLEPNEQYF | medium-sized | TRBJ2-7 | TRBV12-3/TRBV12-4
CASNLAGPSYEQYF | - | TRBJ2-7 | TRBV2
CASSQEPPPPYQPQHF | - | TRBJ1-5 | TRBV4-1
CASSPQTVNEQFF | many | TRBJ2-1 | TRBV11-2
CVSRGPSGEQYF | - | TRBJ2-7 | TRBV27
CASSARTATDNEQFF | - | TRBJ2-1 | TRBV5-1